Listed below are T cell receptor beta chains from one sample, sequenced in a study of T cells after posttransplantation cyclophosphamide. This table comes from immunoSEQ multiplex PCR, and its TCRdb copy is limited to in-frame clones, with some not included. Singletons are absent from the sample, which has several thousand clones. The sample here was PBMCs, taken roughly 340 days after allogeneic stem cell transplant with posttransplant cyclophosphamide. The receptors shown here come from a male patient aged 45-59 years who received an allogeneic stem cell transplant from a related donor and was CMV-positive. Among the T cells, some may be from the graft donor. Both conserved end residues are part of each CDR3. Each record gives: clone size, D gene, J gene, CDR3 length, V gene, CDR3 DNA, CDR3 protein. A D gene is named only where the DNA matches it firmly. The size field is filled for only some rows; it gives once, few, many or a size class.

clone_size: many
d_call: TRBD2
j_call: TRBJ2-5
cdr3_length: 15
v_call: TRBV27
cdr3_nt: TGTGCCAGCAGTTTAGTGGCTAGCGGGGAGGTGACCCAGTACTTC
cdr3_aa: CASSLVASGEVTQYF

clone_size: few
d_call: TRBD2
j_call: TRBJ2-3
cdr3_length: 16
v_call: TRBV7-8
cdr3_nt: TGTGCCAGCAGCTTAGCGCCTAGCGGGGGGCTAGATACGCAGTATTTT
cdr3_aa: CASSLAPSGGLDTQYF

clone_size: many
d_call: TRBD1
j_call: TRBJ2-7
cdr3_length: 15
v_call: TRBV7-2
cdr3_nt: TGTGCCAGCAGCTTCTCCCGACAGGGGCTCAGCGAGCAGTACTTC
cdr3_aa: CASSFSRQGLSEQYF

clone_size: many
d_call: TRBD1
j_call: TRBJ2-5
cdr3_length: 15
v_call: TRBV5-1
cdr3_nt: TGCGCCAGCAATGTCCAGGGGACAGTTCAAGAGACCCAGTACTTC
cdr3_aa: CASNVQGTVQETQYF

clone_size: many
d_call: TRBD2
j_call: TRBJ2-3
cdr3_length: 16
v_call: TRBV9
cdr3_nt: TGTGCCAGCAGCGAAACAAGCGGGAGGGGCACAGATACGCAGTATTTT
cdr3_aa: CASSETSGRGTDTQYF

clone_size: many
d_call: TRBD1
j_call: TRBJ1-1
cdr3_length: 16
v_call: TRBV7-9
cdr3_nt: TGTGCCAGCAGCCTAGTGGGTGGGACAGGTCTTACTGAAGCTTTCTTT
cdr3_aa: CASSLVGGTGLTEAFF

clone_size: many
d_call: TRBD2
j_call: TRBJ2-1
cdr3_length: 16
v_call: TRBV5-1
cdr3_nt: TGCGCCAGCAGCCACAGCCGGGCGGGAGTTTTAGATGAGCAGTTCTTC
cdr3_aa: CASSHSRAGVLDEQFF

clone_size: many
d_call: -
j_call: TRBJ1-3
cdr3_length: 16
v_call: TRBV5-5
cdr3_nt: TGTGCCAGCAGCCCCCAACCAGGTCTATCTGGAAACACCATATATTTT
cdr3_aa: CASSPQPGLSGNTIYF

clone_size: many
d_call: -
j_call: TRBJ2-1
cdr3_length: 16
v_call: TRBV4-1
cdr3_nt: TGCGCCAGCAGCCAAGCGGCTAGCGCATTACCCAATGAGCAGTTCTTC
cdr3_aa: CASSQAASALPNEQFF

clone_size: many
d_call: -
j_call: TRBJ1-1
cdr3_length: 13
v_call: TRBV5-1
cdr3_nt: TGCGCCAGCAGCTTGGGGCCAACCACTGAAGCTTTCTTT
cdr3_aa: CASSLGPTTEAFF

clone_size: many
d_call: TRBD1
j_call: TRBJ2-7
cdr3_length: 13
v_call: TRBV7-9
cdr3_nt: TGTGCCAGCAGCCCCGGCGAAGGACAGGGCTTAGACTTC
cdr3_aa: CASSPGEGQGLDF

clone_size: many
d_call: TRBD1
j_call: TRBJ1-1
cdr3_length: 12
v_call: TRBV7-8
cdr3_nt: TGTGCCAGCAGCTTTGCGTCAGGGGGGGCTTTCTTT
cdr3_aa: CASSFASGGAFF

clone_size: many
d_call: -
j_call: TRBJ2-3
cdr3_length: 11
v_call: TRBV30
cdr3_nt: TGTGCCTGGACAGGGGGGAATACGCAGTATTTT
cdr3_aa: CAWTGGNTQYF

clone_size: many
d_call: TRBD1
j_call: TRBJ1-1
cdr3_length: 16
v_call: TRBV10-3
cdr3_nt: TGTGCCATCAGTCGGACAGGGGGCGCCCCCCTCACTGAAGCTTTCTTT
cdr3_aa: CAISRTGGAPLTEAFF

clone_size: many
d_call: TRBD1
j_call: TRBJ1-5
cdr3_length: 17
v_call: TRBV4-1
cdr3_nt: TGCGCCAGCAGCCAAGTACCATTCAGGGGGGGCAATCAGCCCCAGCATTTT
cdr3_aa: CASSQVPFRGGNQPQHF

clone_size: many
d_call: -
j_call: TRBJ2-3
cdr3_length: 15
v_call: TRBV9
cdr3_nt: TGTGCCAGCAGCGTAGGTACTTACCACACAGATACGCAGTATTTT
cdr3_aa: CASSVGTYHTDTQYF

clone_size: -
d_call: TRBD2
j_call: TRBJ2-7
cdr3_length: 15
v_call: TRBV18
cdr3_nt: TGTGCCAGCTCACCCCCCGGGACTAGCGGCTACGAGCAGTACTTC
cdr3_aa: CASSPPGTSGYEQYF

clone_size: many
d_call: TRBD1
j_call: TRBJ2-7
cdr3_length: 14
v_call: TRBV5-1
cdr3_nt: TGCGCCAGCAGCGGCGGACAGGCTTTGGACGAGCAGTACTTC
cdr3_aa: CASSGGQALDEQYF

clone_size: many
d_call: TRBD1
j_call: TRBJ2-7
cdr3_length: 12
v_call: TRBV27
cdr3_nt: TGTGCCACCACAGGGGGAGGTTACGAGCAGTACTTC
cdr3_aa: CATTGGGYEQYF

clone_size: many
d_call: -
j_call: TRBJ1-2
cdr3_length: 15
v_call: TRBV5-1
cdr3_nt: TGCGCCAGCAGCTTCGTGGGGGGACGACAAGATGGCTACACCTTC
cdr3_aa: CASSFVGGRQDGYTF

clone_size: many
d_call: TRBD1
j_call: TRBJ1-1
cdr3_length: 12
v_call: TRBV15
cdr3_nt: TGTGCCACCAGCAGATTTGGGACAGAGGCTTTCTTT
cdr3_aa: CATSRFGTEAFF

clone_size: many
d_call: -
j_call: TRBJ2-2
cdr3_length: 15
v_call: TRBV6-4
cdr3_nt: TGTGCCAGCAGAGTAACACACGCGAACACCGGGGAGCTGTTTTTT
cdr3_aa: CASRVTHANTGELFF

clone_size: many
d_call: -
j_call: TRBJ2-1
cdr3_length: 16
v_call: TRBV4-3
cdr3_nt: TGCGCCAGCAGCCAAGATACGGACACCCATTACAATGAGCAGTTCTTC
cdr3_aa: CASSQDTDTHYNEQFF

clone_size: medium-sized
d_call: -
j_call: TRBJ1-2
cdr3_length: 14
v_call: TRBV6-5
cdr3_nt: TGTGCCAGCAGTTGGGCGGTTGAGGGTCATGGCTACACCTTC
cdr3_aa: CASSWAVEGHGYTF

clone_size: many
d_call: TRBD1
j_call: TRBJ2-5
cdr3_length: 18
v_call: TRBV7-8
cdr3_nt: TGTGCCAGCAGCACTACCCTGTGGACAGGGTGGAAGGGAGAGACCCAGTACTTC
cdr3_aa: CASSTTLWTGWKGETQYF

clone_size: medium-sized
d_call: TRBD2
j_call: TRBJ2-1
cdr3_length: 16
v_call: TRBV5-1
cdr3_nt: TGCGCCAGCAGCTCTCTAGGACTAGCGGAGTACAATGAGCAGTTCTTC
cdr3_aa: CASSSLGLAEYNEQFF

clone_size: medium-sized
d_call: TRBD1
j_call: TRBJ1-2
cdr3_length: 15
v_call: TRBV7-9
cdr3_nt: TGTGCCAGCAGCGCGAGGGACAGGGGGCTTGGGGGCTACACCTTC
cdr3_aa: CASSARDRGLGGYTF

clone_size: many
d_call: -
j_call: TRBJ2-5
cdr3_length: 12
v_call: TRBV5-1
cdr3_nt: TGCGCCAGCAGCCCCCTAGCTGAGACCCAGTACTTC
cdr3_aa: CASSPLAETQYF

clone_size: few
d_call: TRBD2
j_call: TRBJ2-7
cdr3_length: 17
v_call: TRBV7-9
cdr3_nt: TGTGCCAGCAGCTTAGCGTGGGCACGCGGGAGCTCCTACGAGCAGTACTTC
cdr3_aa: CASSLAWARGSSYEQYF

clone_size: many
d_call: TRBD1
j_call: TRBJ1-4
cdr3_length: 14
v_call: TRBV6-6
cdr3_nt: TGTGCCAGCAGGCTGACAGGGGGTAATGAAAAACTGTTTTTT
cdr3_aa: CASRLTGGNEKLFF

clone_size: many
d_call: -
j_call: TRBJ2-7
cdr3_length: 14
v_call: TRBV6-1
cdr3_nt: TGTGCCAGCAGTACACAGGGAGTAACCTACGAGCAGTACTTC
cdr3_aa: CASSTQGVTYEQYF

clone_size: medium-sized
d_call: -
j_call: TRBJ1-5
cdr3_length: 13
v_call: TRBV2
cdr3_nt: TGTGCCAGCAGTTTTTGGGCCAATCAGCCCCAGCATTTT
cdr3_aa: CASSFWANQPQHF

clone_size: many
d_call: -
j_call: TRBJ2-2
cdr3_length: 13
v_call: TRBV25-1
cdr3_nt: TGTGCCAGCAGGTCAGGGTACACCGGGGAGCTGTTTTTT
cdr3_aa: CASRSGYTGELFF

clone_size: many
d_call: -
j_call: TRBJ1-1
cdr3_length: 15
v_call: TRBV6-5
cdr3_nt: TGTGCCAGCAGTTACTCGACAGGATCGAACACTGAAGCTTTCTTT
cdr3_aa: CASSYSTGSNTEAFF

clone_size: medium-sized
d_call: TRBD1
j_call: TRBJ1-4
cdr3_length: 13
v_call: TRBV6-1
cdr3_nt: TGTGCCAGCCACCGGGACAGGGGTGAAAAACTGTTTTTT
cdr3_aa: CASHRDRGEKLFF

clone_size: few
d_call: -
j_call: TRBJ1-2
cdr3_length: 12
v_call: TRBV14
cdr3_nt: TGTGCCAGCAGCCAGACAGGCTACGGCTACACCTTC
cdr3_aa: CASSQTGYGYTF

clone_size: many
d_call: -
j_call: TRBJ1-4
cdr3_length: 15
v_call: TRBV7-9
cdr3_nt: TGTGCCAGCAGCCCTTGGACAGCCGCTAATGAAAAACTGTTTTTT
cdr3_aa: CASSPWTAANEKLFF

clone_size: many
d_call: TRBD1
j_call: TRBJ1-2
cdr3_length: 13
v_call: TRBV2
cdr3_nt: TGTGCCATCCGGACAGGGGAGGGCTATGGCTACACCTTC
cdr3_aa: CAIRTGEGYGYTF

clone_size: many
d_call: TRBD2
j_call: TRBJ2-2
cdr3_length: 16
v_call: TRBV11-3
cdr3_nt: TGTGCCAGCAGCTTGGAACCCGGGAGGGGGACCGGGGAGCTGTTTTTT
cdr3_aa: CASSLEPGRGTGELFF

clone_size: many
d_call: TRBD1
j_call: TRBJ2-5
cdr3_length: 14
v_call: TRBV7-9
cdr3_nt: TGTGCCAGCAGCTTAACAGGGGGTCGAGAGACCCAGTACTTC
cdr3_aa: CASSLTGGRETQYF

clone_size: many
d_call: -
j_call: TRBJ2-5
cdr3_length: 17
v_call: TRBV2
cdr3_nt: TGTGCCAGCAGTGATAGGTTTTGGGGACAAAAGCAAGAGACCCAGTACTTC
cdr3_aa: CASSDRFWGQKQETQYF

clone_size: many
d_call: -
j_call: TRBJ1-3
cdr3_length: 16
v_call: TRBV19
cdr3_nt: TGTGCCAGTAGTATTTCGGCGTCGGGTCCTGGAAACACCATATATTTT
cdr3_aa: CASSISASGPGNTIYF

clone_size: many
d_call: -
j_call: TRBJ1-2
cdr3_length: 17
v_call: TRBV7-8
cdr3_nt: TGTGCCAGCAGCTTAGGTACGAGGGAAGCCACCCTTTATGGCTACACCTTC
cdr3_aa: CASSLGTREATLYGYTF

clone_size: many
d_call: TRBD2
j_call: TRBJ2-1
cdr3_length: 17
v_call: TRBV6-1
cdr3_nt: TGTGCCAGCAGTGGACTAGCGGGGGGTGAACACTACAATGAGCAGTTCTTC
cdr3_aa: CASSGLAGGEHYNEQFF